The clone carrying this T cell receptor beta chain was observed a handful of times. TCRdb reprocessed the 5' RACE reads with MiXCR, giving one entry per CDR3 protein. The sample gives some 54,000 distinct CDR3 sequences, roughly 10% of which show up once; around 8.6% is in the top ten. This entry comes from a study of early T cells in non-severe SARS-CoV-2 infection. CDR3 length equals 13 residues. Deletions cut 6 bases from V and 5 bases from J, with 11 bases between. This sequence was found in an adult who was a healthcare worker with PCR-confirmed SARS-CoV-2 infection or an uninfected control (not recorded which). The chain employs TRBV12-3 or TRBV12-4 and TRBJ2-1; tentative D call: TRBD2 (6 bases). The sequenced sample consisted of whole blood. In nucleotides, the CDR3 is TGTGCCAGCAGGGTGGGACTGAACAATGAGCAGTTCTTC. It translates to CASRVGLNNEQFF.